This T cell receptor (beta chain) is drawn from a study of blood T cell repertoires in COVID-19. Overall study: PBMCs, B-cell-depleted T cells, or T cells provided the cDNA or gDNA that made up the material.

This clone was counted once. The CDR3 is made up of 16 amino acids. Per the germline V gene, CDR1 is ENHRY and CDR2 is SYGVKD. Between the trimmed V and J ends, which lost 4 bases and 4 bases, there was a span of 19 bases. The protocol was immunoSEQ multiplex PCR, while the TCRdb copy is restricted to in-frame clones and leaves out a portion. This sample has under 200,000 clones, with 88% found just once. Material for sequencing was peripheral blood. This clonotype was obtained from a man aged 18-30 years with active or convalescent COVID-19. This chain connects TRBV10-3 to TRBJ1-1; maybe TRBD1 (5 bases). For the CDR3, the DNA is TGTGCCATCAGTGGGGGCAGCGGGGACGGGGGCACTGAAGCTTTCTTT. Protein: CAISGGSGDGGTEAFF.